This TCR beta chain stems from a study of cytomegalovirus exposure and HLA in healthy donors. In the study overall: Samples from HLA-typed donors yielded about 85 million unique TCRs in an early data release. Whole-study results and caveats: TCR beta V- and J-gene trimming, according to a later analysis, was linked to a missense DCLRE1C variant. As a later analysis revealed, most CMV-associated TCR beta chains appeared HLA-restricted. In vitro testing confirmed a few CMV-associated chains as specific for CMV antigens.

V shed 1 base and J 6 bases; nucleotides not matched to a gene: 11. CDR1 is SGHTA, CDR2 FQGTGA, per germline. The CDR3 has 17 amino acids. With 60 Vbeta and 13 Jbeta primers, the PCR was carried out. Data came from immunoSEQ multiplex PCR; TCRdb stores just in-frame clones and leaves some out. Of 110,000 or so clones listed, roughly 82% were seen once; the top ten hold approximately 11%. Concerning this clone: Antigen unknown.

Sample: PBMCs. This clonotype was sampled from a man in his forties in good health and CMV-seropositive. The chain combines TRBV7-3 with TRBJ2-3; TRBD2 aligns across 9 bases. CDR3 in amino acids: CASSLKGERGVRDTQYF. CDR3 nucleotide sequence: TGTGCCAGCAGCTTAAAGGGGGAGCGGGGGGTCCGGGATACGCAGTATTTT. The full variable domain, with the rest looked up from reference TRBV7-3 and TRBJ2-3, is GAGVSQTPSNKVTEKGKYVELRCDPISGHTALYWYRQSLGQGPEFLIYFQGTGAADDSGLPNDRFFAVRPEGSVSTLKIQRTERGDSAVYLCASSLKGERGVRDTQYFGPGTRLTVL.